This T cell receptor (beta chain) emerged from a study of T-cell memory formation after mild COVID-19. V was shortened by 7 bases and J by 0 bases, with 13 bases between the two germline ends. Per germline, CDR1 KGHDR and CDR2 SFDVKD. CDR3 length: 15 amino acids. This clonotype turned up a few times. In TCRdb, the 5' RACE reads were re-called with MiXCR into one record per CDR3 protein. The data contain 250,000 to 350,000 distinct CDR3 sequences, over 11% of them singletons. The sequence came from a man between 18 and 35 years old who had mild COVID-19 (a few samples of this study predate the infection). Cell type and time point are not known. Sequences were obtained from PBMCs or a T cell subset sorted from them (not recorded which). The V call is TRBV24-1, the J call TRBJ2-3; D is undetermined. CDR3 protein: CATSPTASSTDTQYF. CDR3 DNA sequence: TGTGCCACCAGCCCGACTGCATCTAGCACAGATACGCAGTATTTT.